This T cell receptor beta chain was identified during a study of human T cells and chemical hapten exposure. Time point noted: healthy volunteer bleed at 6 weeks. From whole blood left unfractionated, total RNA was extracted. This clonotype was seen repeatedly, ten times or more. TCRdb fed the RACE reads into MiXCR, producing one record per CDR3 protein. The sample carries under 50,000 distinct CDR3 sequences, around 3.4% recorded once. This sequence was found in a human donor in good health. Some clones in this sample may be carry-over from other donors' samples. Source material: whole blood.

The CDR3 is CASGGLAGAYEQYF. CDR3 in DNA: TGTGCCAGCGGTGGACTAGCGGGAGCGTACGAGCAGTACTTC. The V gene is TRBV25-1, the J gene TRBJ2-7; 13 bases are a match to TRBD2. The CDR3 has 14 residues. The germline V gene encodes CDR1 MGHDK and CDR2 SYGVNS. V trimming: 8 bases; J trimming: 4 bases; junction bases outside the gene matches: 5.